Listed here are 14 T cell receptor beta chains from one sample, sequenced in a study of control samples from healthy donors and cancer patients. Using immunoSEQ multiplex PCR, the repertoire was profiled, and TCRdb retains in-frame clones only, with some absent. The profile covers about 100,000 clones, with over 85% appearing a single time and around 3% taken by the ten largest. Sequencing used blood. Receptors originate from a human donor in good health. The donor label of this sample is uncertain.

The CDR3 DNA is TGTGCCACGATGAGAGCACAGGGTACAGATACGCAGTATTTT. Its translation is CATMRAQGTDTQYF. The chain combines TRBV24-1 with TRBJ2-3; perhaps TRBD1 as D (6 bases). The CDR3 covers 14 residues. The V gene lost 10 bases and the J gene lost 3 bases, with 16 bases spanning the gap. From germline, CDR1 is KGHDR and CDR2 SFDVKD.

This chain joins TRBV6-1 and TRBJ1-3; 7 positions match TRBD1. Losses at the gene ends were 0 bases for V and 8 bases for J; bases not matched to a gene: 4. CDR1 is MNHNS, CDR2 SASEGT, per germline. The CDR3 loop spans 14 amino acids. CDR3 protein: CASSEAYRGHTIYF. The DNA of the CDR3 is TGTGCCAGCAGTGAAGCCTACAGGGGCCACACCATATATTTT.

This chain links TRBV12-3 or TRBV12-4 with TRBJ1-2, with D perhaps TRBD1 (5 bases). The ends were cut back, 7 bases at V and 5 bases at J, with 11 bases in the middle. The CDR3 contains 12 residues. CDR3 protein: CASTDITYGYTF. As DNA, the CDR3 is TGTGCCAGCACGGACATAACTTATGGCTACACCTTC.

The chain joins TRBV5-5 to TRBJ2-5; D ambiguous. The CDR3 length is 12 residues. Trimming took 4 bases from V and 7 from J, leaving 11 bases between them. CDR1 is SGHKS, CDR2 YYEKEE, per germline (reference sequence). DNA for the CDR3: TGTGCCAGCAGCACCGAAGGTCGGACCCAGTACTTC. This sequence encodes CASSTEGRTQYF.

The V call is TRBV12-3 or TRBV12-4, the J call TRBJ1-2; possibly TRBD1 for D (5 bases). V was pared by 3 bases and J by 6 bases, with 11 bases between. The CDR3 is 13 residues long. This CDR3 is CASSLNRLDGYTF. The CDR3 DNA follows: TGTGCCAGCAGTTTGAACAGGCTCGATGGCTACACCTTC.

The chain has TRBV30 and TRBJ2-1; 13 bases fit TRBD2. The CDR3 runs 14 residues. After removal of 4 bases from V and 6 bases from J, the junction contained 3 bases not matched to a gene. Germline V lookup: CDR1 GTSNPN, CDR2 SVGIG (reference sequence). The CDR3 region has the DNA TGTGCCTGGACCACTAGCGGGGGGGCCAATGAGCAGTTCTTC. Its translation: CAWTTSGGANEQFF.

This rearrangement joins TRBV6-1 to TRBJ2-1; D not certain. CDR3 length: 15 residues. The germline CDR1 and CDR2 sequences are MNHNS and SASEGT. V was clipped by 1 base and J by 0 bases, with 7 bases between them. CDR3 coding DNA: TGTGCCAGCAGTGAAGACTCTAGCTCCTACAATGAGCAGTTCTTC. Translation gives CASSEDSSSYNEQFF.

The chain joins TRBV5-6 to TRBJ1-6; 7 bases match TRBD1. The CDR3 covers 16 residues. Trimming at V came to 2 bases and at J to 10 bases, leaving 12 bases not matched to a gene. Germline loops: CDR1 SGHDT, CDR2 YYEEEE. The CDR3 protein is CASSFLTGLVSSPLHF. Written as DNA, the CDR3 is TGTGCCAGCAGCTTTTTGACAGGGCTCGTGAGCTCACCCCTCCACTTT.

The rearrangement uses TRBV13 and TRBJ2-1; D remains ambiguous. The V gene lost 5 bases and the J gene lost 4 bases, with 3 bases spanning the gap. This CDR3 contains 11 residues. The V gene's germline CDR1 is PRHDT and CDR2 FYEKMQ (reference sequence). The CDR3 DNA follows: TGTGCCAGCAGCATATACAATGAGCAGTTCTTC. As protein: CASSIYNEQFF.

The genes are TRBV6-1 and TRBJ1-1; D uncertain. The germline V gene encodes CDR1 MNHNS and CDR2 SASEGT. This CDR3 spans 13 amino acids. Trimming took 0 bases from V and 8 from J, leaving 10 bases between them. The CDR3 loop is CASSEAITREAFF. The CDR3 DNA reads TGTGCCAGCAGTGAAGCGATTACCCGCGAAGCTTTCTTT.

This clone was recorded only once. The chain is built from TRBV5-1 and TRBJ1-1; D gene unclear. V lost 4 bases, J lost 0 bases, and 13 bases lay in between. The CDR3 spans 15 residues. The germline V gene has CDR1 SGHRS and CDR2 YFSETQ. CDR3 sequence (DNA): TGCGCCAGCAGCAGTGGTATTTCCATGAACACTGAAGCTTTCTTT. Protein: CASSSGISMNTEAFF.

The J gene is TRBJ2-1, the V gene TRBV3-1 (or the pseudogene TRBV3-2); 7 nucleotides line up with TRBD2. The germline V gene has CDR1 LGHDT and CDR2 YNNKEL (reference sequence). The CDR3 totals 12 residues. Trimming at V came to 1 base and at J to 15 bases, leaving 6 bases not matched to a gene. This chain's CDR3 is CASSQGKGRGFF. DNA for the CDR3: TGTGCCAGCAGCCAAGGGAAGGGGAGGGGGTTCTTC.

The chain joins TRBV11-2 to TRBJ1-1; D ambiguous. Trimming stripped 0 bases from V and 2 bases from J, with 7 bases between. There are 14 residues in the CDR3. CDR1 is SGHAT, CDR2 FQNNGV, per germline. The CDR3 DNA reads TGTGCCAGCAGCTTAGATGCAGCTAACACTGAAGCTTTCTTT. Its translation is CASSLDAANTEAFF.

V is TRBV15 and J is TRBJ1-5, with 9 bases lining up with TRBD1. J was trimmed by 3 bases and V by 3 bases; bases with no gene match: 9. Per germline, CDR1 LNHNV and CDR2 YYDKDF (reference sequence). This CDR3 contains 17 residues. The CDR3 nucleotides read TGTGCCACCAGCAGCCCCAGCCGACAGGGGGTCAATCAGCCCCAGCATTTT. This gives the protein CATSSPSRQGVNQPQHF.